This T cell receptor beta chain emerged from a study of CD8 T cell repertoires and HIV-1 epitope variants. Study in general: Autologous T cell-negative cells served as antigen-presenting cells in equal numbers. 1M T cells were kept uncultured as a baseline. IL-2, IL-7 and IL-15 were added on days 3 and 7 of roughly 10-day cultures.

This clone was seen once. Its antigen is currently unknown. V dropped 0 bases and J dropped 4 bases, with 9 bases sitting between them. This CDR3 has 14 amino acids. Germline loops: CDR1 ENHRY, CDR2 SYGVKD. Sequenced by immunoSEQ multiplex PCR; TCRdb stores in-frame clones only, minus some. The profile covers about 5,000 clones, with over 60% appearing a single time and over 40% taken by the ten largest. Material: cultured CD8+ T cells derived from PBMCs. The sequence came from a male donor with HIV. V gene TRBV10-3 combines with J gene TRBJ2-5; possible D gene TRBD1, 6 bases. CDR3 residues: CAISESTDRETQYF. CDR3 nucleotide sequence: TGTGCCATCAGTGAGTCGACGGACAGAGAGACCCAGTACTTC.